Detailed here is one T cell receptor (beta chain). Its cognate antigen is unknown. The donors were members of the validation cohort comprising 100 to 150 subjects, separate from the roughly 680-subject first cohort. This specimen belongs to a study of cytomegalovirus exposure and HLA in healthy donors. In the study overall: The platform used for the 95 to 150 validation repertoires matched that of the approximately 670 first-cohort repertoires, a later analysis reported. Study-wide points: One later analysis, an examination of the approximately 120 validation repertoires, found that first-cohort TCR clusters tended to co-occur in them. Per published reports, the classifier diagnosed cytomegalovirus status with high specificity and sensitivity.

J gave up 2 bases and V 3 bases, and 15 bases lay outside the gene matches. This CDR3 spans 19 amino acids. The V gene's germline CDR1 is SGHNT and CDR2 YENEEA. The table came from immunoSEQ multiplex PCR; TCRdb's copy has only in-frame clones and leaves some out. The sample has 120,000 or so clones; around 90% are singletons. The rearrangement links TRBV11-3 to TRBJ2-3; TRBD1 agrees at 9 bases. The specimen sequenced was PBMCs. The receptor comes from a woman aged 18-29 years in good health and CMV-seronegative. The CDR3 loop is CASSLGFWIGTGSTDTQYF. CDR3 nucleotides: TGTGCCAGCAGCTTGGGGTTTTGGATTGGGACAGGGTCCACAGATACGCAGTATTTT.